This T cell receptor beta chain was observed in a study of blood T cell repertoires in COVID-19. Here immunoSEQ multiplex PCR was the method, and the copy in TCRdb shows in-frame clones only, minus some. The sample carries about 210,000 clones, around 86% recorded once. The germline CDR1 and CDR2 sequences are MGHRA and YSYEKL. The length of the CDR3 is 14 residues. Between the trimmed V and J ends, which lost 4 bases and 5 bases, there was a span of 12 bases. Sequenced: PBMCs or T cells enriched from blood (not recorded which). The chain combines TRBV4-1 with TRBJ1-5; possibly TRBD1 for D (6 bases). This clonotype was sampled from a woman between 50 and 59 years old with acute COVID-19. CDR3 residues: CASSRRKGDQPQHF. CDR3 DNA sequence: TGCGCCAGCAGCCGGCGGAAGGGGGATCAGCCCCAGCATTTT.